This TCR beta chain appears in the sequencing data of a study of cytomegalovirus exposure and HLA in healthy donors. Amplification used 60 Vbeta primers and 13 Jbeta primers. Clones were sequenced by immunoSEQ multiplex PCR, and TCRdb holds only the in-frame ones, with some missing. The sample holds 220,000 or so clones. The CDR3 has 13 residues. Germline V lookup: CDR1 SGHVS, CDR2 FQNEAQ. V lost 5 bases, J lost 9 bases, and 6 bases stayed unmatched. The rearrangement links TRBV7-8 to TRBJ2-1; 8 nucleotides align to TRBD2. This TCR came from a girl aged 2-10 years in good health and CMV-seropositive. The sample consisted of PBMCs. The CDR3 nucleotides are TGTGCCAGCAGCGGGGGACTAGTAAGTGAGCAGTTCTTC. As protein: CASSGGLVSEQFF.